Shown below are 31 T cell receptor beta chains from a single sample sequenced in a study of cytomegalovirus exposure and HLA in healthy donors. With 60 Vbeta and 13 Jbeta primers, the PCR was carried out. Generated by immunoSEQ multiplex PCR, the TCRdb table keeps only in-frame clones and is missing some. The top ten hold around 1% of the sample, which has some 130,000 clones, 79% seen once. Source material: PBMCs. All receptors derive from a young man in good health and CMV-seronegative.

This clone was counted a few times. This chain's CDR3 is CASSLGRGQKYNEQFF. CDR3 coding DNA: TGTGCCAGCAGCTTAGGTCGTGGGCAGAAATACAATGAGCAGTTCTTC. V usage is TRBV7-8 and J usage is TRBJ2-1; no reliable D call. The V end was cut by 1 base, the J end by 4 bases, with 14 bases between. This CDR3 has 16 amino acids. In germline, CDR1 is SGHVS, CDR2 FQNEAQ.

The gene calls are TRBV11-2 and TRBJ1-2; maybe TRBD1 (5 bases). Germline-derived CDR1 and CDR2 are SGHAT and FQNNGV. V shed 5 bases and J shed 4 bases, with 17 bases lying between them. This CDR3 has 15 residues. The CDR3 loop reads CASSHPTALFYGYTF. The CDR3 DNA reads TGTGCCAGCAGCCATCCGACAGCCCTCTTCTATGGCTACACCTTC.

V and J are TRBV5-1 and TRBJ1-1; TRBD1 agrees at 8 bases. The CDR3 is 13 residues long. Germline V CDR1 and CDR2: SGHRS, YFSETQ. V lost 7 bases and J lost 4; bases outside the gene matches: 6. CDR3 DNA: TGCGCCAGCTTTGGACAGGGTGCCACTGAAGCTTTCTTT. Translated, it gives CASFGQGATEAFF. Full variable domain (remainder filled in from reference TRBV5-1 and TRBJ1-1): KAGVTQTPRYLIKTRGQQVTLSCSPISGHRSVSWYQQTPGQGLQFLFEYFSETQRNKGNFPGRFSGRQFSNSRSEMNVSTLELGDSALYLCASFGQGATEAFFGQGTRLTVV.

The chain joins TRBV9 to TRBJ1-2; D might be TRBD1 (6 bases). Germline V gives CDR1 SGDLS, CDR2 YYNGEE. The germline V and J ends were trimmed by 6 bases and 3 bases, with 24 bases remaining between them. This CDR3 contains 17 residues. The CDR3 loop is CASNPTGTSDYYYGYTF. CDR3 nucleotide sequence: TGTGCCAGCAATCCAACCGGGACATCGGATTATTACTATGGCTACACCTTC.

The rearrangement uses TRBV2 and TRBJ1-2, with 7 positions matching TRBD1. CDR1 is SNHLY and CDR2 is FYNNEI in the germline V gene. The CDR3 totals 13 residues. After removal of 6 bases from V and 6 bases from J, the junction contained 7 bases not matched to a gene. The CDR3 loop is CASRPDRANGYTF. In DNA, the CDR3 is TGTGCCAGCAGACCAGACAGGGCCAATGGCTACACCTTC.

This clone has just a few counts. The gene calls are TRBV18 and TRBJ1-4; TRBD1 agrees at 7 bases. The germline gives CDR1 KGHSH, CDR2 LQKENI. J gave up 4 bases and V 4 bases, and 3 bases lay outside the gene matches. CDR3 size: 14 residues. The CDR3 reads CASSRDSNNEKLFF. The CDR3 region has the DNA TGTGCCAGCTCACGGGACAGTAATAATGAAAAACTGTTTTTT.

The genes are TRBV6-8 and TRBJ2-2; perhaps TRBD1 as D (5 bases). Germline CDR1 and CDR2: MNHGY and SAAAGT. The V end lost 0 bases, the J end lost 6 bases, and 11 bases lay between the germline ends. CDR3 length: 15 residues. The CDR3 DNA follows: TGTGCCAGCAGTTACTCTTCAGGGAATCCCGGGGAGCTGTTTTTT. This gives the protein CASSYSSGNPGELFF.

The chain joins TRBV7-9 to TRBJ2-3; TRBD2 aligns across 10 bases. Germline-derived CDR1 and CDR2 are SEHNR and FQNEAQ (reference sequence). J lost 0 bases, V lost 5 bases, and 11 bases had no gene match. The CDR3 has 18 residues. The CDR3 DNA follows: TGTGCCAGCAGCCCTCTAGCGGGGGCCCAAACTAGCACAGATACGCAGTATTTT. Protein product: CASSPLAGAQTSTDTQYF.

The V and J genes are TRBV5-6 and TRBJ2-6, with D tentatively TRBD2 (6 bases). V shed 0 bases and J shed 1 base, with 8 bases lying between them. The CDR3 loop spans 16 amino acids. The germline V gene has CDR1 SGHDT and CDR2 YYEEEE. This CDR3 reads CASSLVAGSGANVLTF. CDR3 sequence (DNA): TGTGCCAGCAGCTTGGTGGCGGGATCTGGGGCCAACGTCCTGACTTTC.

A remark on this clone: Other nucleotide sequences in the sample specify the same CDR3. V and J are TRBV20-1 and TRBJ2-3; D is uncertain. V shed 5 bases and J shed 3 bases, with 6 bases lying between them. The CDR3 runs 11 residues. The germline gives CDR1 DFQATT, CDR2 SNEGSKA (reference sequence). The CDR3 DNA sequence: TGCAGTGCTCGGGTTACAGATACGCAGTATTTT. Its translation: CSARVTDTQYF.

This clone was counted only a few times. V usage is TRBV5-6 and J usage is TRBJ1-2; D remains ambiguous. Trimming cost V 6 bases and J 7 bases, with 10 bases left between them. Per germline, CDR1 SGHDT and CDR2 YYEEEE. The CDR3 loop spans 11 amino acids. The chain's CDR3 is CASTREGGYTF. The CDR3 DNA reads TGTGCCAGCACCCGGGAGGGTGGCTACACCTTC.

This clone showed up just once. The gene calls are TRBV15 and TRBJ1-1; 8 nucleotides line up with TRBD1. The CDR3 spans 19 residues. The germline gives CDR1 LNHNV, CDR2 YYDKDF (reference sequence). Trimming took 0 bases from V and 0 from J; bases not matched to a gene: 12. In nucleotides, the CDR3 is TGTGCCACCAGCAGAGAGGGGGCAGGGGGCCGTCTCTTGAACACTGAAGCTTTCTTT. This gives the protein CATSREGAGGRLLNTEAFF.

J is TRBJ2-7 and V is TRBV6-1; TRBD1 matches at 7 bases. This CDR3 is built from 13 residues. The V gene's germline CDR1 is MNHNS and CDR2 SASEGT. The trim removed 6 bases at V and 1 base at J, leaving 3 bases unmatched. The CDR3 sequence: CASRVTGSYEQYF. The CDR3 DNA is TGTGCCAGCAGGGTGACAGGGTCCTACGAGCAGTACTTC.

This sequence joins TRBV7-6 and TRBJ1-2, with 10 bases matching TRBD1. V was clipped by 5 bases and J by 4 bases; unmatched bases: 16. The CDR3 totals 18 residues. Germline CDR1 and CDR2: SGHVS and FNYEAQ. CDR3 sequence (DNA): TGTGCCAGCAGCCCTGCCTTAGGACAGGGGGGTCGGAGCTATGGCTACACCTTC. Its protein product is CASSPALGQGGRSYGYTF.

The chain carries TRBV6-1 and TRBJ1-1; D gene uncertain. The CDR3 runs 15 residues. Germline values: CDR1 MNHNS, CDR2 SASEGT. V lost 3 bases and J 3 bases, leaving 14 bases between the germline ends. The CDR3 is CASSDGLPVDTEAFF. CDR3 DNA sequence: TGTGCCAGCAGTGACGGACTGCCTGTGGACACTGAAGCTTTCTTT.

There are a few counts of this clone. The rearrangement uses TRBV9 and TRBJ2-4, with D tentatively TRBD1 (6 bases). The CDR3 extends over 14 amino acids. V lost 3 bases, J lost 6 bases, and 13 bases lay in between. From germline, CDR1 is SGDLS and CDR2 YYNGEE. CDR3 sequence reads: CASSALDSGNIQYF. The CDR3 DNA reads TGTGCCAGCAGCGCACTGGACAGTGGAAACATTCAGTACTTC.

The CDR3 nucleotides are TGCAGCGTTGGGGTACGGGGGTCGTCCTACGAGCAGTACTTC. The encoded protein is CSVGVRGSSYEQYF. The chain has TRBV29-1 and TRBJ2-7; tentatively, D is TRBD2 (6 bases). This CDR3 is 14 amino acids long. Between the trimmed V and J ends, which lost 4 bases and 1 base, there was a span of 14 bases. Germline-derived CDR1 and CDR2 are SQVTM and ANQGSEA.

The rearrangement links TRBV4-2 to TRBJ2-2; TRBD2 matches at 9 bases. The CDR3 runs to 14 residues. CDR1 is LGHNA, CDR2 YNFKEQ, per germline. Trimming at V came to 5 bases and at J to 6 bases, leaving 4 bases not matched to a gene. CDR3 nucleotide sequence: TGTGCCAGCAGCACGGCGGGGGGGCCCGGGGAGCTGTTTTTT. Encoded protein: CASSTAGGPGELFF.

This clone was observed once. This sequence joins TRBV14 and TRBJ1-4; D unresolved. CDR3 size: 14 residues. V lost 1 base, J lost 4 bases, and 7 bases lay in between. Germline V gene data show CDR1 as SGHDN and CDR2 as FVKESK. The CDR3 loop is CASSQARYNEKLFF. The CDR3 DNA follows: TGTGCCAGCAGCCAAGCGAGATATAATGAAAAACTGTTTTTT.

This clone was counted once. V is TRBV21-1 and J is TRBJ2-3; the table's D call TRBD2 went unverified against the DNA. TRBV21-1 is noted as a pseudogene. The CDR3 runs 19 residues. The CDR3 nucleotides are TGTGCCAGCAGCCCCCGGACTAGCGGGGGCCTCCGGAGCACAGATACGCAGTATTTT. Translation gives CASSPRTSGGLRSTDTQYF.

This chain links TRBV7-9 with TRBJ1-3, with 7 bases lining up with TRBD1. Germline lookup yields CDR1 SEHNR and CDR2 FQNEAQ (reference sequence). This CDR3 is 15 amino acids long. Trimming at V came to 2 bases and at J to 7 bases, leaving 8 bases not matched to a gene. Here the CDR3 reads CASSLITGERNTIYF. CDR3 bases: TGTGCCAGCAGCTTAATAACAGGGGAGAGGAACACCATATATTTT.

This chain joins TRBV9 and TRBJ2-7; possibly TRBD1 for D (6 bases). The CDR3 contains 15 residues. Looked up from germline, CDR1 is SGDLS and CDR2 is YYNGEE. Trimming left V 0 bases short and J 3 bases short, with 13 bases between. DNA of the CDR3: TGTGCCAGCAGCGTAGCCACAGGGATAAACTACGAGCAGTACTTC. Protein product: CASSVATGINYEQYF.

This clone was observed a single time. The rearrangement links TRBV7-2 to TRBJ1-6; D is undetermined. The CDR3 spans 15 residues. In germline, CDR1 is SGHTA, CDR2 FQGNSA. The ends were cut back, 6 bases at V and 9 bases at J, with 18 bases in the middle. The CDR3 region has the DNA TGTGCCAGCAGAATAGAGTGGTCACTTCCTTCACCCCTCCACTTT. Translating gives CASRIEWSLPSPLHF.

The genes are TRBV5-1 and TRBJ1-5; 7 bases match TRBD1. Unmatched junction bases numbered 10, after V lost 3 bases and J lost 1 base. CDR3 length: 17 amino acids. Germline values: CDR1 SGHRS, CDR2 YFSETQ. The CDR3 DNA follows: TGCGCCAGCAGCTCGGGACAGCCGGGGGGGAGCAATCAGCCCCAGCATTTT. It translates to CASSSGQPGGSNQPQHF.

CDR3 sequence: CASSYGAGANTEAFF. For the CDR3, the DNA is TGTGCCAGCAGTTACGGGGCAGGGGCGAACACTGAAGCTTTCTTT. V and J are TRBV6-5 and TRBJ1-1, with D possibly matching TRBD1 (6 bases). This CDR3 is built from 15 residues. Trimming took 2 bases from V and 1 from J, leaving 11 bases between them. CDR1 is MNHEY and CDR2 is SVGAGI in the germline V gene.

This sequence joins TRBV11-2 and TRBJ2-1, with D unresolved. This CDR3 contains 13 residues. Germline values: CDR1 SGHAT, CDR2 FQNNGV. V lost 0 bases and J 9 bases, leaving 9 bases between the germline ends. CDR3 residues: CASSLDRVVEQFF. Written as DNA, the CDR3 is TGTGCCAGCAGCTTAGATCGGGTAGTTGAGCAGTTCTTC. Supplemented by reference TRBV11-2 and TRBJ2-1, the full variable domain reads EAGVAQSPRYKIIEKRQSVAFWCNPISGHATLYWYQQILGQGPKLLIQFQNNGVVDDSQLPKDRFSAERLKGVDSTLKIQPAKLEDSAVYLCASSLDRVVEQFFGPGTRLTVL.

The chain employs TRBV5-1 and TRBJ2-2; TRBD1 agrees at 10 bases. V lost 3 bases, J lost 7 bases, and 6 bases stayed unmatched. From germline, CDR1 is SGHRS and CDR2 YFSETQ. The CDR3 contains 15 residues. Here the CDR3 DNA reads TGCGCCAGCAGCTCGCGACAGGGGGCGGGCGGGGAGCTGTTTTTT. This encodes CASSSRQGAGGELFF. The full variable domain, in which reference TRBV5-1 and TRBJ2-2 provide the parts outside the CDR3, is KAGVTQTPRYLIKTRGQQVTLSCSPISGHRSVSWYQQTPGQGLQFLFEYFSETQRNKGNFPGRFSGRQFSNSRSEMNVSTLELGDSALYLCASSSRQGAGGELFFGEGSRLTVL.

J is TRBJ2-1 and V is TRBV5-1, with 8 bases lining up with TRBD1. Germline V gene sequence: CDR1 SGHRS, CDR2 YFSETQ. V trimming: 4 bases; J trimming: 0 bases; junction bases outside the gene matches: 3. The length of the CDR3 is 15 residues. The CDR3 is CASSLQGGSYNEQFF. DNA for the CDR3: TGCGCCAGCAGCCTACAGGGGGGCTCCTACAATGAGCAGTTCTTC.

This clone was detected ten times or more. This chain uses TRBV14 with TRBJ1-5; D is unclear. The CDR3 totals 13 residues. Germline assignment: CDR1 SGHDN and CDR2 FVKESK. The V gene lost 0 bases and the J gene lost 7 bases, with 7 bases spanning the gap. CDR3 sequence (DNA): TGTGCCAGCAGCCAAGATCGGGTGCAGCCCCAGCATTTT. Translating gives CASSQDRVQPQHF.

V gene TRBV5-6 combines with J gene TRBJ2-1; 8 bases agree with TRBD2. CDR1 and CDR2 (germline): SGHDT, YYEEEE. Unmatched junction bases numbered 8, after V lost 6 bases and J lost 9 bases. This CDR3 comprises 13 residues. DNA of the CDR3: TGTGCCAGCAACCCGGGGGGGGCGGGTGAGCAGTTCTTC. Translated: CASNPGGAGEQFF.

The CDR3 is CASSQGQGTGNQPQHF. CDR3 DNA: TGTGCCAGCAGTCAGGGACAGGGAACGGGCAATCAGCCCCAGCATTTT. This chain uses TRBV6-6 with TRBJ1-5; 9 bases match TRBD1. The length of the CDR3 is 16 residues. CDR1 and CDR2 (germline): MNHNY, SVGAGI (reference sequence). The junction had 7 bases not matched to a gene; V was cut back by 5 bases and J by 2 bases.